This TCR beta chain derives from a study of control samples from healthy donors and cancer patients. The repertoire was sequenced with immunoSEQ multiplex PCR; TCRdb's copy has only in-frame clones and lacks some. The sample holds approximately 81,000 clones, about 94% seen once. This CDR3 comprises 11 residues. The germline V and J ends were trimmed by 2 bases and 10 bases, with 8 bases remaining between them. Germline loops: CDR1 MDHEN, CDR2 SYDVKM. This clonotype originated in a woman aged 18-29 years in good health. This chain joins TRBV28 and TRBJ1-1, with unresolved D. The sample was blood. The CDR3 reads CASSLRNGAFF. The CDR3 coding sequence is TGTGCCAGCAGTTTACGTAATGGAGCTTTCTTT.